This T cell receptor beta chain is from a study of OX40 agonist ivuxolimab in advanced cancers. From germline, CDR1 is LGHNA and CDR2 YSLEER. Trimming at V came to 2 bases and at J to 6 bases, leaving 6 bases not matched to a gene. CDR3 size: 14 residues. General study findings and limits: Some nonresponders additionally presented with little normalized T-cell clonal expansion. Among patients with partial responses at 0.1-3.0 mg/kg, clonal expansion was among the lowest.

Assay used: immunoSEQ multiplex PCR; TCRdb lists only in-frame clones, some missing. The table records around 18,000 clones, over 70% of them present only once. Concerning this clone itself: Its target is not known.

The sequences come from CD4+ or CD8+ T cells sorted from blood, collected in a trial of the OX40 agonist ivuxolimab. The receptor's source is an adult with an advanced solid tumor such as melanoma, head and neck, liver or kidney cancer. V is TRBV4-3 and J is TRBJ2-7; TRBD2 matches at 8 bases. CDR3 residues: CASSQKREGPEQYF. CDR3 nucleotides: TGCGCCAGCAGCCAAAAACGGGAGGGCCCCGAGCAGTACTTC.